These 2 T cell receptor beta chains were sequenced from one sample in a study of tumor-infiltrating lymphocytes in primary liver carcinoma. Joint extraction of RNA and DNA used roughly 19-33 mg of bulk tissue that was unsorted. With a constant-region primer, TCR beta cDNA was made from approximately 500 ng of total RNA. Three-round nested multiplex PCR performed with slightly modified ARM-PCR produced the TCR beta libraries. Running ten to eleven cycles apiece, the first two PCR rounds relied on TRBV1-TRBV30 forward primers together with a C-beta reverse primer. TCRdb used MiXCR to reprocess the multiplex PCR reads, holding one entry per CDR3 protein. The data show roughly 78,000 distinct CDR3 sequences, with about 64% seen just once and roughly 15% held by the top ten. Sequencing used liver tumor tissue from sampling region 4. Subset denoted: tumor region T4, right-lateral pole. Receptors originate from a woman aged 60-75 years with primary liver carcinoma and hepatitis B virus infection.

V is TRBV6-5 and J is TRBJ2-2, with 15 bases fitting TRBD2. This CDR3 comprises 16 residues. CDR1 is MNHEY and CDR2 is SVGAGI in the germline V gene. V lost 7 bases, J lost 5 bases, and 5 bases stayed unmatched. The CDR3 bases are TGTGCCAGCAAGGGACTAGCGGGAGGTAGGACCGGGGAGCTGTTTTTT. It specifies CASKGLAGGRTGELFF.

This chain connects TRBV10-2 to TRBJ2-1, with D unresolved. V dropped 11 bases and J dropped 0 bases, with 17 bases sitting between them. Germline assignment: CDR1 WSHSY and CDR2 SAAADI. The CDR3 spans 15 residues. CDR3 sequence: CAESDKPYSYNEQFF. The CDR3 bases are TGCGCCGAGAGTGACAAACCCTACTCCTACAATGAGCAGTTCTTC.